This TCR beta chain appears in the sequencing data of a study of T cell repertoires in cytomegalovirus infection. Study summary: From public TCR beta signatures came an indication of both CMV infection and matching HLA type.

After removal of 5 bases from V and 6 bases from J, the junction contained 10 bases not matched to a gene. The CDR3 consists of 17 residues. TCRdb processed the reads anew with MiXCR; each CDR3 protein has one entry. The table has about 490,000 distinct CDR3 sequences, about 25% seen once. The receptor comes from a human donor in good health (CMV status not recorded). Some clones in this sample may be carry-over from other donors' samples. The chain recombines TRBV12-3 or TRBV12-4 with TRBJ2-1, with 13 bases matching TRBD2. Sequenced: PBMCs. This CDR3 is CASSHRAGLAGLNEQFF. The CDR3 DNA reads as TGTGCCAGCAGTCACCGTGCGGGACTAGCGGGACTCAATGAGCAGTTCTTC.